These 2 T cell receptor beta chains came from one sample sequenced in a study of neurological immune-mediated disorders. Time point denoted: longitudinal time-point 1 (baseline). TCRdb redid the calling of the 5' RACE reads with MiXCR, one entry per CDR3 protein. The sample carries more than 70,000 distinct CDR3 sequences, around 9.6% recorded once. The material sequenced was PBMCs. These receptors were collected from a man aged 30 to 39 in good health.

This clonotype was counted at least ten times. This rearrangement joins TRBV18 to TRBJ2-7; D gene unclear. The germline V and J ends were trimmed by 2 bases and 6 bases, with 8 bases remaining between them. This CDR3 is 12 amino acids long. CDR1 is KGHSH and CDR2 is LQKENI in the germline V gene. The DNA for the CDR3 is TGTGCCAGCTCACCAGATCCTAGCGAGCAGTACTTC. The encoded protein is CASSPDPSEQYF.

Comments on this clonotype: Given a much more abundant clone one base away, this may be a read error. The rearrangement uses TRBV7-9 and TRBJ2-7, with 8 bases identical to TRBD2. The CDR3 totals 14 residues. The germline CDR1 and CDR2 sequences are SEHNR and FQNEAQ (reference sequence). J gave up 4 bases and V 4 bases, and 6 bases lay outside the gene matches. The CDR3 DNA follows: TGTGCCAGCAGCTCCGAGACTAGCGCATACGAGCAGTACTTC. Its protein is CASSSETSAYEQYF.